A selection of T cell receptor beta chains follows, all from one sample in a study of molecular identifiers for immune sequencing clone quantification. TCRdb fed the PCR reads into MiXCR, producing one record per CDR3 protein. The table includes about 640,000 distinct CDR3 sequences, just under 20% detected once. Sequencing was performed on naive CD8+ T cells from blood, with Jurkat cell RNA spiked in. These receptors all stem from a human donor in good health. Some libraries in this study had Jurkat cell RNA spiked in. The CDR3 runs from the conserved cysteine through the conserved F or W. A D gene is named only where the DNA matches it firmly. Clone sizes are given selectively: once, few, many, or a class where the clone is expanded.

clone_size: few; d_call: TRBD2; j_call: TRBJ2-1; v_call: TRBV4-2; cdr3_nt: TGTGCCAGCAGCCACATGGAAGGGCTAGCGGGAGTTATCGATGAGCAGTTCTTC; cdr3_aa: CASSHMEGLAGVIDEQFF
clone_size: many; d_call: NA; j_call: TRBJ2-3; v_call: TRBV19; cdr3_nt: TGTGCCAGTCTCGACCTCTGGGGCGGCACAGATACGCAGTATTTT; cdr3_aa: CASLDLWGGTDTQYF
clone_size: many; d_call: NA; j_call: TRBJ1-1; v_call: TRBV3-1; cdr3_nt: TGTGCCAGCAGCCAAGCAGGGGAGGTTGAAGCTTTCTTT; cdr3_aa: CASSQAGEVEAFF
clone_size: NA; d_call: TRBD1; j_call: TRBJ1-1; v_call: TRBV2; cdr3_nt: TGTGCCAGCAGTGTTCTTGATGGGGGGAGACAGGGGGTGGTAAACACTGAAGCTTTCTTT; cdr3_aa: CASSVLDGGRQGVVNTEAFF
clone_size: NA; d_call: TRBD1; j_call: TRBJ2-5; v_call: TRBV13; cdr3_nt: TGTGCCAGCAGCTCGATAGGGGACAGGGAAGAGACCCAGTACTTC; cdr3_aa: CASSSIGDREETQYF
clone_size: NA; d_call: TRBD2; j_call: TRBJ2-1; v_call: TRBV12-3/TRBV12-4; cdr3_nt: TGTGCCAGCTCCGCGGGGGGGCTGGATGAGCAGTTCTTC; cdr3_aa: CASSAGGLDEQFF
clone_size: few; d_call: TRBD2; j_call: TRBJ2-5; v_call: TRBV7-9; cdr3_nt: TGTGCCAGCAGCTCGGGACTAGCGGGAGGTCGGGAGACCCAGTACTTC; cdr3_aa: CASSSGLAGGRETQYF
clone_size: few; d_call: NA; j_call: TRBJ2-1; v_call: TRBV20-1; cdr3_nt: TGCAGTGCTAGAGATCGAGACTCCAATGAGCAGTTCTTC; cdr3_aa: CSARDRDSNEQFF
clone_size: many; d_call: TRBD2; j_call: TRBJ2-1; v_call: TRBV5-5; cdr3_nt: TGTGCCAGCAGCTCTCCGGGACTAGCGAGAAAAAGCTCCTACAATGAGCAGTTCTTC; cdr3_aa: CASSSPGLARKSSYNEQFF
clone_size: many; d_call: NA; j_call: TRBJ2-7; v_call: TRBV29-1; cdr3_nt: TGCAGCGTTGAGTCCGGTTCTGGCGAGCAGTACTTC; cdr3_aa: CSVESGSGEQYF
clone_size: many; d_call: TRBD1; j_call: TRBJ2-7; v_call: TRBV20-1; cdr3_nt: TGCAGTGCTAGAGATCGACAGGGGAACTACGAGCAGTACTTC; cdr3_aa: CSARDRQGNYEQYF
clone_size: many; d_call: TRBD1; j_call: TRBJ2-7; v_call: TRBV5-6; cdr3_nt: TGTGCCAGCAGCATACAGGGGCGACTGGCTGACGAGCAGTACTTC; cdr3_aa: CASSIQGRLADEQYF
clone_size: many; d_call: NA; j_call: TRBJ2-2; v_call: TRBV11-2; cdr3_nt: TGTGCCAGCAGCTTCAAGGACAGCCGGAGAGAGGTGGGGGCCGGGGAGCTGTTTTTT; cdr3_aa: CASSFKDSRREVGAGELFF
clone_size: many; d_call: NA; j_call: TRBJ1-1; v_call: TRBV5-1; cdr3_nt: TGCGCCAGCAGCGTCTACGAGAACACTGAAGCTTTCTTT; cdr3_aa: CASSVYENTEAFF
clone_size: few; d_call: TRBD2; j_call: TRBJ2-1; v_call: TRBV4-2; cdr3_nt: TGTGCCAGCAGCCAAGATCCCACCTCTAGCGGGACGTACAATGAGCAGTTCTTC; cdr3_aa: CASSQDPTSSGTYNEQFF
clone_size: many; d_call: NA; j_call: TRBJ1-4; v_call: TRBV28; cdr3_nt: TGTGCCACCAAGGGAGGCAGGATTAATGAAAAACTGTTTTTT; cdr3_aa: CATKGGRINEKLFF
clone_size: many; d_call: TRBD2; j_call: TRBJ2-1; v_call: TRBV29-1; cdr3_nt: TGCAGCGTTGTGGGTCCGGGAGGGGAGCAGTTCTTC; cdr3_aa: CSVVGPGGEQFF
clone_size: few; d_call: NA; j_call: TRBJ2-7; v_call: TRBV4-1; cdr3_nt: TGCGCCAGCAGCAGAGGGGTAGGGGGTTCGTTCGACGAGCGGTACTTC; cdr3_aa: CASSRGVGGSFDERYF
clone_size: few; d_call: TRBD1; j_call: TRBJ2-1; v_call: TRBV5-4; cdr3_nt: TGTGCCAGCAGCTTGGAGGACAGGCGTGAGCAGTTCTTC; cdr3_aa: CASSLEDRREQFF
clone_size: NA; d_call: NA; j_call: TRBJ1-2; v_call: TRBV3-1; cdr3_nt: TGTGCCAGCAGCCACAAAGTCAGGGTTAACTATGGCTACACCTTC; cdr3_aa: CASSHKVRVNYGYTF
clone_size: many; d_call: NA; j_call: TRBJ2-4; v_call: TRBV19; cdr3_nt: TGTGCCAGTAGTACCCAGGAACAACTATTCGCCAAAAACATTCAGTACTTC; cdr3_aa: CASSTQEQLFAKNIQYF
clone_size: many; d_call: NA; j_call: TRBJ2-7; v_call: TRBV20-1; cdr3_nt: TGCAGTGCCGGTACGTGGGACCGCGAGCAGTACTTC; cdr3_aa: CSAGTWDREQYF
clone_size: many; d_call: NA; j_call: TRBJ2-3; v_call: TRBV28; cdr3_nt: TGTGCCAGCAGTTTGGGCGGGACCACAGATACGCAGTATTTT; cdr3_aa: CASSLGGTTDTQYF
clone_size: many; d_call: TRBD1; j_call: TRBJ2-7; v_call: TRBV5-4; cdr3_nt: TGTGCCAGCAGCTATGGGACAGGGGACTCCTACGAGCAGTACTTC; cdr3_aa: CASSYGTGDSYEQYF
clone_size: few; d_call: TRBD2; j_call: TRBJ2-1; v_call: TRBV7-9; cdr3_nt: TGTGCCAGCAGCTTAGCCCCTTGGACTAGCGGGAACAATGAGCAGTTCTTC; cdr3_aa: CASSLAPWTSGNNEQFF
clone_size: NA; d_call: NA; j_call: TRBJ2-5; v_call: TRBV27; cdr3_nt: TGTGCCAGCAGTAACCTCGGAGGACACCAAGGGACCCAGTACTTC; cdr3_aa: CASSNLGGHQGTQYF
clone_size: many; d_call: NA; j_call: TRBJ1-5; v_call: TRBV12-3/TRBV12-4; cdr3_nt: TGTGCCAGCAGGGTCGGGGGAAGCAATCAGCCCCAGCATTTT; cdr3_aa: CASRVGGSNQPQHF
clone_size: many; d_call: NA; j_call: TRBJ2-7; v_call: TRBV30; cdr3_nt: TGTGCCTGGAGTGGGGTCTACGAGCAGTACTTC; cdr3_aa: CAWSGVYEQYF
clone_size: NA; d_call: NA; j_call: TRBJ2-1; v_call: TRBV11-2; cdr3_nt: TGTGCCAGCAGCTTAGGAAGATTTGGTAACGATGAGCAGTTCTTC; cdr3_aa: CASSLGRFGNDEQFF
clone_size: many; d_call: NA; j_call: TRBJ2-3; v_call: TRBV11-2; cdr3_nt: TGTGCCAGCAGCGGGGTTTTGGGCTTCGGCACAGATACGCAGTATTTT; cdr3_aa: CASSGVLGFGTDTQYF
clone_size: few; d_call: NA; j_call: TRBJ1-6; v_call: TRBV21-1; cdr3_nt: TGTGCCAGCAGCAAAGTATGGAATTCACCCCTCCACTTT; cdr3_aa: CASSKVWNSPLHF
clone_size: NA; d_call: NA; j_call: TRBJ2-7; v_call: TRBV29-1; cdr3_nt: TGCAGCGTTGAATCGGAAGGGTACGAGCAGTACTTC; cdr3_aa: CSVESEGYEQYF
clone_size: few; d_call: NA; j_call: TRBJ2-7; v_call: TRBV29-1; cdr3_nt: TGCAGCGTTGAAGTAGTAGGACTCTACGAGCAGTACTTC; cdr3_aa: CSVEVVGLYEQYF
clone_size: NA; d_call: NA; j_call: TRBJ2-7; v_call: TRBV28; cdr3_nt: TGTGCCAGCAGTTTTAGCCTAGGAGGGGGGGTCTACGAGCAGTACTTC; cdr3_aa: CASSFSLGGGVYEQYF
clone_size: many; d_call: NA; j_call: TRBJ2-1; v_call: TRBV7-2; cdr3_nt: TGTGCCAGCAGCTTTATTACAGGACTCTCCTACAATGAGCAGTTCTTC; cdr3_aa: CASSFITGLSYNEQFF
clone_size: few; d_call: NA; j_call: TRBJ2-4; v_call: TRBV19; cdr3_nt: TGTGCCAGTAGTATAGGGCTAGCCGCCACCCTAGCCAAAAACATTCAGTACTTC; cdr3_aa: CASSIGLAATLAKNIQYF